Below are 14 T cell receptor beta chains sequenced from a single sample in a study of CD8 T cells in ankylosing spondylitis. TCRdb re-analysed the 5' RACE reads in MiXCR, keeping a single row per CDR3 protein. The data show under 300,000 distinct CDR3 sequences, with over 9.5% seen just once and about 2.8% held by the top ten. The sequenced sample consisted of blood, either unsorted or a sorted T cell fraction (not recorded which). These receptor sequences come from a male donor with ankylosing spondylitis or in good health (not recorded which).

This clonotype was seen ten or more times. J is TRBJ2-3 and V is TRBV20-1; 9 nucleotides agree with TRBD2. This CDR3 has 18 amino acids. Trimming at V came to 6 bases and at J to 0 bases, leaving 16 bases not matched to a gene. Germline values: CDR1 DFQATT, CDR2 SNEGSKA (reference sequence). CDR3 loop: CSASGMERGVPSTDTQYF. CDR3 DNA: TGCAGTGCCAGTGGGATGGAGCGGGGGGTCCCTAGCACAGATACGCAGTATTTT.

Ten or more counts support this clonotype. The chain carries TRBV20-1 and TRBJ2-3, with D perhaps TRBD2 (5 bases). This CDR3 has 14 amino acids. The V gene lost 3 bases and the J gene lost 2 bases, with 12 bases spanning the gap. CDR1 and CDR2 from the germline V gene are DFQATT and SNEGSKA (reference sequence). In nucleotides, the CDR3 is TGCAGTGCTAGGAGGGATCCCACCACAGATACGCAGTATTTT. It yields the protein CSARRDPTTDTQYF.

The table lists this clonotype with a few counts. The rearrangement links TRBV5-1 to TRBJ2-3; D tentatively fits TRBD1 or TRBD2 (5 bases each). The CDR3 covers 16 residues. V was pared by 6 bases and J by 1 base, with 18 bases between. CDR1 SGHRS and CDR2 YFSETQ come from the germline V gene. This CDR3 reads CASKRRGAEGTDTQYF. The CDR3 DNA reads TGCGCCAGCAAACGGAGAGGGGCGGAGGGCACAGATACGCAGTATTTT.

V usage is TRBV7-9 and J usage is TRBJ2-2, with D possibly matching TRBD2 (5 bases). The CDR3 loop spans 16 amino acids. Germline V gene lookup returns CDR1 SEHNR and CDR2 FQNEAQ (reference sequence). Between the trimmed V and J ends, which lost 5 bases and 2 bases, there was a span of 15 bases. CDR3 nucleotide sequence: TGTGCCAGCAGCCCCAAGGAGAGGGCAAACACCGGGGAGCTGTTTTTT. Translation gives CASSPKERANTGELFF.

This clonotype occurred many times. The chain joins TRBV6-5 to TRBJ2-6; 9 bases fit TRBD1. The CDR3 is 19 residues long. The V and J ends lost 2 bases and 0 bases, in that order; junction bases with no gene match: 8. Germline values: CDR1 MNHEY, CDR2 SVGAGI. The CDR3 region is CASSYTRTGAVSGANVLTF. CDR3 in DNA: TGTGCCAGCAGTTACACGCGGACAGGGGCCGTCTCTGGGGCCAACGTCCTGACTTTC.

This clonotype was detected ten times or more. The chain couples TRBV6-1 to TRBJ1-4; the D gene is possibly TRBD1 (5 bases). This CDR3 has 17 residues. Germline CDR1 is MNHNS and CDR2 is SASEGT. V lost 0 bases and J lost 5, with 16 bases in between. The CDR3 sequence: CASSEAPLGTINEKLFF. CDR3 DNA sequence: TGTGCCAGCAGTGAAGCCCCCTTAGGGACCATCAATGAAAAACTGTTTTTT.

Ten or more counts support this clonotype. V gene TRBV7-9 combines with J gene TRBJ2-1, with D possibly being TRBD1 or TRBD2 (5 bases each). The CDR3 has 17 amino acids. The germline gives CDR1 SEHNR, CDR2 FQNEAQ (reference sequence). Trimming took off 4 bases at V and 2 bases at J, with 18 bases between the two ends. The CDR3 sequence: CASSSRTMGRTYNEQFF. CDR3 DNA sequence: TGTGCCAGCAGCTCAAGAACGATGGGACGGACCTACAATGAGCAGTTCTTC.

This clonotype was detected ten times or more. The CDR3: CSARDVSYEQYF. CDR3 nucleotide sequence: TGCAGTGCTAGGGACGTCTCCTACGAGCAGTACTTC. The V call is TRBV20-1, the J call TRBJ2-7; no firm D call. Germline-derived CDR1 and CDR2 are DFQATT and SNEGSKA (reference sequence). The CDR3 consists of 12 residues. The V end was cut by 3 bases, the J end by 0 bases, with 6 bases between.

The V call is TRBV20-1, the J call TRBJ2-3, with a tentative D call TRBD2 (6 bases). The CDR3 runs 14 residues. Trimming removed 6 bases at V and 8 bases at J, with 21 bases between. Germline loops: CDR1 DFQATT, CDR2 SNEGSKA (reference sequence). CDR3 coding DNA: TGCAGTGCCGTAATACGACACGGGGGAGCTACGCAGTATTTT. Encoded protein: CSAVIRHGGATQYF.

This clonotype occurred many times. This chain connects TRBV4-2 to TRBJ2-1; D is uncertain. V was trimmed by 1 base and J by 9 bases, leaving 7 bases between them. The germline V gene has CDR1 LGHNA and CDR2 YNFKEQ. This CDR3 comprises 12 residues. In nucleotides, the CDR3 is TGTGCCAGCAGCCAAGTCTTTCGTGAGCAGTTCTTC. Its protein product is CASSQVFREQFF.

CDR3 sequence reads: CAPPPGQGRAGELFF. The CDR3 DNA reads as TGTGCCCCACCCCCGGGACAGGGAAGGGCCGGGGAGCTGTTTTTT. The gene calls are TRBV30 and TRBJ2-2; 9 bases line up with TRBD1. The germline gives CDR1 GTSNPN, CDR2 SVGIG (reference sequence). J lost 6 bases, V lost 8 bases, and 13 bases had no gene match. The CDR3 has 15 residues.

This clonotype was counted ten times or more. The DNA of the CDR3 is TGTGCCAGCAGCCAAGATTTGACGGCGTGGAACACCATATATTTT. It codes for CASSQDLTAWNTIYF. The chain combines TRBV3-1 with TRBJ1-3; D not resolved. V shed 0 bases and J shed 7 bases, with 13 bases lying between them. CDR3 length: 15 amino acids. Germline CDR1 and CDR2: LGHDT and YNNKEL (reference sequence).

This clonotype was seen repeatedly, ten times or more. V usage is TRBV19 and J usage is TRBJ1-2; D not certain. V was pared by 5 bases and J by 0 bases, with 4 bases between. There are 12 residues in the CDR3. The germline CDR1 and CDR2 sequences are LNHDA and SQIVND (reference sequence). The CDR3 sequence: CASSEANYGYTF. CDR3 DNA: TGTGCCAGTAGTGAAGCTAACTATGGCTACACCTTC.

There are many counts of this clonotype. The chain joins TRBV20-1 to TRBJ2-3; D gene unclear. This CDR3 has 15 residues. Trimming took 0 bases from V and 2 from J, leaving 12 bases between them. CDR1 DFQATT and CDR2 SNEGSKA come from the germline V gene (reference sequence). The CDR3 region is CSARDEPTITDTQYF. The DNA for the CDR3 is TGCAGTGCTAGAGATGAGCCCACGATCACAGATACGCAGTATTTT.